The 14 T cell receptor beta chains in this list originate from one sample, sequenced in a study of beta chain features in type 1 diabetes. Study observations and caveats: TCRB CDR3s were moderately but significantly shorter in Type 1 diabetes patients in all four CD4+ subsets.

The entirety of the isolated RNA underwent reverse transcription, so expressed TCRB transcripts were sequenced. Repertoires were generated with immunoSEQ multiplex PCR, while TCRdb's copy carries only in-frame clones and drops some. This table holds around 250,000 clones, around 14% found once. What these receptors recognize is not known. The sample was naive CD4+ T cells from blood. These TCRs come from a man aged 25-45 years with type 1 diabetes.

This clone was seen more than once but under ten times. The chain is built from TRBV14 and TRBJ2-1; 8 bases align to TRBD1. This CDR3 is 15 amino acids long. The germline gives CDR1 SGHDN, CDR2 FVKESK. V was pared by 0 bases and J by 8 bases, with 6 bases of the junction left unmatched. The CDR3 is CASSQETGARDEQFF. The CDR3 nucleotides are TGTGCCAGCAGCCAAGAGACAGGGGCTCGGGATGAGCAGTTCTTC.

This rearrangement joins TRBV29-1 to TRBJ2-5; 13 positions agree with TRBD2. The CDR3 extends over 15 amino acids. Trimming cost V 6 bases and J 3 bases; bases outside gene matches: 7. Germline V CDR1 and CDR2: SQVTM, ANQGSEA. The CDR3 DNA reads TGCAGCGTCCGACTAGCGGGAGGACCTAAAGAGACCCAGTACTTC. As protein: CSVRLAGGPKETQYF.

V and J are TRBV18 and TRBJ1-6; possibly TRBD1 for D (5 bases). This CDR3 has 15 amino acids. Germline CDR1 KGHSH, CDR2 LQKENI. Trimming cost V 3 bases and J 8 bases, with 14 bases left between them. The CDR3 sequence: CASSPLQVPDSPLHF. In DNA form, the CDR3 reads TGTGCCAGCTCACCGTTACAGGTTCCAGATTCACCCCTCCACTTT.

This clone was seen more than once but under ten times. V and J are TRBV5-1 and TRBJ2-5; the D gene is possibly TRBD2 (6 bases). The CDR3 consists of 13 residues. Trimming took off 4 bases at V and 3 bases at J, with 10 bases between the two ends. Germline CDR1 is SGHRS and CDR2 is YFSETQ. CDR3 in amino acids: CASSRGGEETQYF. The CDR3 region has the DNA TGCGCCAGCAGCCGGGGCGGGGAAGAGACCCAGTACTTC.

This clone has more than one count but fewer than ten. The rearrangement links TRBV15 to TRBJ1-5, with 9 bases aligning to TRBD1. The trim removed 5 bases at V and 6 bases at J, leaving 5 bases unmatched. Per germline, CDR1 LNHNV and CDR2 YYDKDF (reference sequence). The CDR3 runs 14 residues. The CDR3 region is CATSGGTGPQPQHF. The CDR3, as DNA: TGTGCCACCAGCGGCGGGACAGGGCCTCAGCCCCAGCATTTT.

This clone occurred a few times. This chain connects TRBV30 to TRBJ1-1, with D possibly TRBD1 on 5 matching bases. The length of the CDR3 is 15 residues. Germline loops: CDR1 GTSNPN, CDR2 SVGIG (reference sequence). V shed 0 bases and J shed 0 bases, with 11 bases lying between them. The CDR3 spells CAWSVGVSMNTEAFF. The CDR3 DNA reads as TGTGCCTGGAGTGTAGGGGTCAGTATGAACACTGAAGCTTTCTTT.

Only a few counts were recorded for this clone. This chain joins TRBV28 and TRBJ2-1, with 7 bases aligning to TRBD1. V trimming: 5 bases; J trimming: 8 bases; junction bases outside the gene matches: 15. Per the germline V gene, CDR1 is MDHEN and CDR2 is SYDVKM. The CDR3 contains 16 residues. The CDR3 loop is CASSLTTGISLDEQFF. In DNA form, the CDR3 reads TGTGCCAGCAGTCTAACGACAGGGATATCGCTCGATGAGCAGTTCTTC.

This chain joins TRBV30 and TRBJ1-1; D possibly corresponds to TRBD1 (6 bases). Germline-derived CDR1 and CDR2 are GTSNPN and SVGIG (reference sequence). Trimming took 7 bases from V and 7 from J, leaving 16 bases between them. There are 12 residues in the CDR3. CDR3: CASRGGHREAFF. CDR3 nucleotide sequence: TGTGCCTCCCGAGGGGGACATCGTGAAGCTTTCTTT.

The V gene is TRBV29-1, the J gene TRBJ2-3; D perhaps matches TRBD2 (6 bases). Germline loops: CDR1 SQVTM, CDR2 ANQGSEA. The CDR3 extends over 14 amino acids. V lost 6 bases and J 2 bases, leaving 15 bases between the germline ends. CDR3 in amino acids: CSVLPGLHTDTQYF. Written as DNA, the CDR3 is TGCAGCGTGCTCCCGGGACTCCACACAGATACGCAGTATTTT.

The V gene is TRBV19, the J gene TRBJ2-2, with TRBD2 matching 10 bases. The CDR3 extends over 13 amino acids. V lost 7 bases to trimming and J lost 5 bases; unmatched junction nucleotides: 1. Per the germline V gene, CDR1 is LNHDA and CDR2 is SQIVND (reference sequence). The CDR3 region has the DNA TGTGCCAGTAAGCGGGAGGGAACCGGGGAGCTGTTTTTT. Translated: CASKREGTGELFF.

This clone was recorded a few times. J is TRBJ2-1 and V is TRBV2, with TRBD2 matching over 9 bases. V dropped 3 bases and J dropped 13; count of bases not matched to a gene: 7. Germline V gene data show CDR1 as SNHLY and CDR2 as FYNNEI. CDR3 length equals 13 residues. The DNA of the CDR3 is TGTGCCAGCAGTGAGAGGGCGGGAGGGAGCCAGTTCTTC. This sequence encodes CASSERAGGSQFF.

The chain uses TRBV27 and TRBJ2-1; possible D gene TRBD2, 6 bases. This CDR3 has 14 residues. Trimming removed 4 bases at V and 1 base at J, with 8 bases between. In germline, CDR1 is MNHEY, CDR2 SMNVEV (reference sequence). The CDR3 loop reads CASSWSGSYNEQFF. The DNA of the CDR3 is TGTGCCAGCAGTTGGAGCGGGTCCTACAATGAGCAGTTCTTC.

The CDR3 sequence: CASSLSGGTDTQYF. The CDR3 nucleotides read TGTGCCAGCAGCCTCAGCGGGGGCACAGATACGCAGTATTTT. The rearrangement joins TRBV11-2 to TRBJ2-3; TRBD2 matches at 7 bases. Unmatched junction bases numbered 3, after V lost 5 bases and J lost 1 base. Germline V gene lookup returns CDR1 SGHAT and CDR2 FQNNGV. This CDR3 is 14 amino acids long.

CDR3 bases: TGTGCCAGCAGCTTCTCAGGACAGGGGCTTAATTCACCCCTCCACTTT. Translation: CASSFSGQGLNSPLHF. This rearrangement joins TRBV13 to TRBJ1-6; 9 nucleotides agree with TRBD1. The germline V gene has CDR1 PRHDT and CDR2 FYEKMQ (reference sequence). The V gene end was trimmed by 3 bases and the J gene end by 6 bases; junction bases not matched to a gene: 6. The CDR3 has 16 residues.